This T cell receptor beta chain comes out of a study of blood T cell repertoires in COVID-19. Study information: The United States, Italy and Spain supplied acute and convalescent COVID-19 samples. The analysed material was cDNA or gDNA that came from T cells, B-cell-depleted T cells, or PBMCs.

Original data processing: Reference gene primer amplification gave nucleated cell count estimates. Clones were sequenced by immunoSEQ multiplex PCR, and TCRdb holds only the in-frame ones, with some missing. V and J calls and clone size come straight from that table; D and trimming were deduced from the DNA. Of roughly 150,000 clones listed, 80% to 85% are singletons. Germline CDR1 reads LNHDA; CDR2 reads SQIVND (reference sequence). Deletions cut 4 bases from V and 3 bases from J, with 15 bases between. This CDR3 has 15 residues. This TCR was sampled from a human donor in a cohort sampled during active COVID-19. This chain joins TRBV19 and TRBJ1-2; D is possibly TRBD1 (6 bases). Sequenced sample: peripheral blood. The CDR3 bases are TGTGCCAGTAGTAACCCCTCACAGGGTTACTATGGCTACACCTTC. Residues: CASSNPSQGYYGYTF. Combining the CDR3 with reference TRBV19 and TRBJ1-2 gives the whole variable domain DGGITQSPKYLFRKEGQNVTLSCEQNLNHDAMYWYRQDPGQGLRLIYYSQIVNDFQKGDIAEGYSVSREKKESFPLTVTSAQKNPTAFYLCASSNPSQGYYGYTFGSGTRLTVV.